Listed here is a single T cell receptor beta chain. Its binding antigen is unknown. One end of the junction fails to match germline, which may point to a read error. These data belong to a study of CD8+CD57+ T cells in acquired aplastic anemia (dated by TCRdb to the late 2010s). Some background on the complete study: Extracted DNA from sorted CD4+ and CD8+ cells averaged around 3.5 ug, ranging from roughly 0.2 to 30 ug. Healthy donor samples averaged about 10 million reads for CD4+ and about 12 million for CD8+ cells.

Reading from cysteine to phenylalanine, the CDR3 counts 11 amino acids. The DNA shown is the 33-base CDR3, in frame from base 1. Looking up the germline V gene yields CDR1 SNHLY and CDR2 FYNNEI. Broad study findings and their caveats: Although 25 to 30 CD8+ CDR3 sequences were shared by patients and controls, these sequences appeared highly expressed in patients and within the immunodominant clones of patients. Patients and healthy controls showed no significant difference in CD8+ Simpson's diversity (P=0.060).

Genomic DNA was used as template for profiling of TCR beta VDJ combinations and CDR3 sequences. An Illumina HiSeq 2000 was used for TCR repertoire sequencing. As for the authors' bioinformatics: TRBV/TRBJ rearrangement plots, CDR3 size and DJ length profiles, and Simpson's diversity index were used to evaluate the repertoires. The immunodominant clone was defined as the most abundant DNA sequence in deep sequencing data. CDR3 amino acid sequences were checked for sharing between subjects and were compared against published repertoires and the VDJdb database. TCRdb ran its own pipeline on the public reads, namely fastp trimming at Q25 and MiXCR clone calling, and kept in-frame beta chains. Under each unique CDR3 protein, matching rows form one entry showing the most common genes and DNA. TCRdb, rather than the study authors, made the V and J calls. The sample table lists tens of thousands of distinct CDR3 sequences, about half of them with a count of one. Around 63% of the sample goes to the ten largest clones.

In this study, sorted CD4+ and CD8+ T cells from the blood of healthy subjects and of severe aplastic anemia patients had their TCR repertoires deep-sequenced. Ficoll-Paque density gradient centrifugation was used to isolate peripheral blood mononuclear cells. Before DNA was extracted, CD4+ and CD8+ T cells were sorted using either FACS or magnetic beads. This receptor was taken from a human donor in good health, serving as a control. Specimen: sorted CD4+, CD8+, or CD8+CD57+ T cells (not recorded which) from PBMCs. The V gene is TRBV2 and the J gene is TRBJ2-7; a stretch of 9 junction bases matches TRBD1. The CDR3 region: CASHDGGTGHF. The DNA reads as follows: TGTGCCAGCCATGATGGGGGGACAGGGCACTTC.